Listed below are T cell receptor beta chains from one sample, sequenced in a study of PD-L1 blockade in urothelial cancer. Only in-frame clones appear in the TCRdb table, and some are missing; sequencing was by immunoSEQ multiplex PCR. Of 40,000 to 50,000 clones listed, around 85% are singletons. Sequencing was performed on PBMCs, taken around atezolizumab (anti-PD-L1) treatment. The receptors derive from a man aged 55 to 70 with urothelial cancer. Each CDR3 is given with its conserved first and last residue. The order of the fields is clone size, V gene, D gene, J gene, CDR3 DNA, CDR3 protein. D genes are given only for firm matches. Not all rows give a size; the values are once, few, many and, for expanded clones, a class.

abundance: NA
v_gene: TRBV28
d_gene: TRBD1
j_gene: TRBJ2-5
CDR3nt: TGTGCCAGCAGTCGGACAGGGCAAGAGACCCAGTACTTC
CDR3aa: CASSRTGQETQYF

abundance: NA
v_gene: TRBV7-9
d_gene: TRBD1
j_gene: TRBJ1-1
CDR3nt: TGTGCCAGCAGCCAACCTTCGGGACAGGGGGACACTGAAGCTTTCTTT
CDR3aa: CASSQPSGQGDTEAFF

abundance: NA
v_gene: TRBV5-5
d_gene: NA
j_gene: TRBJ1-2
CDR3nt: TGTGCCAGCAGCCCGAGTACAGGGTATGGCTACACCTTC
CDR3aa: CASSPSTGYGYTF

abundance: NA
v_gene: TRBV6-5
d_gene: NA
j_gene: TRBJ2-1
CDR3nt: TGTGCCAGCAGTTACTCGGCGGCCCTCGATGAGCAGTTCTTC
CDR3aa: CASSYSAALDEQFF

abundance: once
v_gene: TRBV7-6
d_gene: TRBD1
j_gene: TRBJ2-1
CDR3nt: TGTGCCAGCAGCTTCGCCGGGACAGGGGGATACAATGAGCAGTTCTTC
CDR3aa: CASSFAGTGGYNEQFF

abundance: NA
v_gene: TRBV2
d_gene: NA
j_gene: TRBJ2-3
CDR3nt: TGTGCCAGCAGTGAACGCAGGGGTGCCGATACGCAGTATTTT
CDR3aa: CASSERRGADTQYF

abundance: NA
v_gene: TRBV7-9
d_gene: NA
j_gene: TRBJ1-1
CDR3nt: TGTGCCAGCAGCACCGAAGGGACACTTACTACTGAAGCTTTCTTT
CDR3aa: CASSTEGTLTTEAFF

abundance: NA
v_gene: TRBV19
d_gene: TRBD1
j_gene: TRBJ2-3
CDR3nt: TGTGCCAGTAGTATCGGGGCCTCAGGGGGTACTACGCAGTATTTT
CDR3aa: CASSIGASGGTTQYF

abundance: NA
v_gene: TRBV28
d_gene: NA
j_gene: TRBJ2-7
CDR3nt: TGTGCCAGCAGACCAACAGGGAGTGGCTACGGGCAGTACTTC
CDR3aa: CASRPTGSGYGQYF

abundance: NA
v_gene: TRBV10-3
d_gene: NA
j_gene: TRBJ1-1
CDR3nt: TGTGCCATCAGCGGGACTTCGGATTACACTGAAGCTTTCTTT
CDR3aa: CAISGTSDYTEAFF

abundance: NA
v_gene: TRBV6-6
d_gene: NA
j_gene: TRBJ1-5
CDR3nt: TGTGCCAGCAGTTCCGGGGCGGGGAGAGGGAATCAGCCCCAGCATTTT
CDR3aa: CASSSGAGRGNQPQHF

abundance: NA
v_gene: TRBV2
d_gene: TRBD1
j_gene: TRBJ1-3
CDR3nt: TGTGCCAGCCAGGGGGGTGGAAACACCATATATTTT
CDR3aa: CASQGGGNTIYF

abundance: NA
v_gene: TRBV18
d_gene: NA
j_gene: TRBJ2-7
CDR3nt: TGTGCCAGCTCACGGGGACAAATAAACTACGAGCAGTACTTC
CDR3aa: CASSRGQINYEQYF

abundance: NA
v_gene: TRBV9
d_gene: NA
j_gene: TRBJ2-1
CDR3nt: TGTGCCAGCAGCGGTACGGGGTACTCCTACAATGAGCAGTTCTTC
CDR3aa: CASSGTGYSYNEQFF

abundance: NA
v_gene: TRBV6-1
d_gene: NA
j_gene: TRBJ1-5
CDR3nt: TGTGCCAGCAGTGAGACTCATAAGCCCCAGCATTTT
CDR3aa: CASSETHKPQHF

abundance: NA
v_gene: TRBV6-7
d_gene: TRBD1
j_gene: TRBJ1-5
CDR3nt: TGTGCCACCCAGGACAGGGCGAGCAATCAGCCCCAGCATTTT
CDR3aa: CATQDRASNQPQHF

abundance: NA
v_gene: TRBV5-1
d_gene: NA
j_gene: TRBJ2-7
CDR3nt: TGCGCCAGCAGCTTAAGCGCCACCTACGAGCAGTACTTC
CDR3aa: CASSLSATYEQYF

abundance: NA
v_gene: TRBV7-8
d_gene: TRBD1
j_gene: TRBJ1-2
CDR3nt: TGTGCCAGCAGCCACGGACAGGGGAACTATGGCTACACCTTC
CDR3aa: CASSHGQGNYGYTF

abundance: NA
v_gene: TRBV7-8
d_gene: NA
j_gene: TRBJ1-2
CDR3nt: TGTGCCAGCAGCTTAGGGGGCGTGTATGGCTACACCTTC
CDR3aa: CASSLGGVYGYTF

abundance: NA
v_gene: TRBV4-1
d_gene: TRBD2
j_gene: TRBJ2-4
CDR3nt: TGCGCCAGCAGCTTCGGACTAGCGGGGGGGTTAGCCAAAAACATTCAGTACTTC
CDR3aa: CASSFGLAGGLAKNIQYF

abundance: NA
v_gene: TRBV7-2
d_gene: NA
j_gene: TRBJ2-5
CDR3nt: TGTGCCAGCAGCTTAGTGGCGGGGCCACAAGAGACCCAGTACTTC
CDR3aa: CASSLVAGPQETQYF

abundance: NA
v_gene: TRBV29-1
d_gene: NA
j_gene: TRBJ2-2
CDR3nt: TGCATCGGAGGAGGGGCGAACACCGGGGAGCTGTTTTTT
CDR3aa: CIGGGANTGELFF

abundance: NA
v_gene: TRBV29-1
d_gene: NA
j_gene: TRBJ1-5
CDR3nt: TGCAGCGTTGTTTCAGGTTCAAGCAATCAGCCCCAGCATTTT
CDR3aa: CSVVSGSSNQPQHF

abundance: NA
v_gene: TRBV19
d_gene: TRBD1
j_gene: TRBJ1-4
CDR3nt: TGTGCCAGTAGTGAGGTGGGGACAGAGCGAACTAATGAAAAACTGTTTTTT
CDR3aa: CASSEVGTERTNEKLFF

abundance: NA
v_gene: TRBV30
d_gene: NA
j_gene: TRBJ1-1
CDR3nt: TGTGCCTTGGACAAGACGAACACTGAAGCTTTCTTT
CDR3aa: CALDKTNTEAFF

abundance: NA
v_gene: TRBV18
d_gene: NA
j_gene: TRBJ2-3
CDR3nt: TGTGCCAGCTCACCAGCCGAGATCCCCCACACAGATACGCAGTATTTT
CDR3aa: CASSPAEIPHTDTQYF

abundance: once
v_gene: TRBV5-5
d_gene: NA
j_gene: TRBJ2-7
CDR3nt: TGTGCCAGCAGCCTTTACAACAACTACGAGCAGTACTTC
CDR3aa: CASSLYNNYEQYF

abundance: NA
v_gene: TRBV5-5
d_gene: TRBD1
j_gene: TRBJ1-4
CDR3nt: TGTGCCAGCAGCAAAACAGGGGGCGACGAAAAACTGTTTTTT
CDR3aa: CASSKTGGDEKLFF

abundance: NA
v_gene: TRBV4-1
d_gene: TRBD1
j_gene: TRBJ2-3
CDR3nt: TGCGCCAGCAGCCAAGATCCAGGGGGAAGGGATACGCAGTATTTT
CDR3aa: CASSQDPGGRDTQYF

abundance: NA
v_gene: TRBV7-2
d_gene: TRBD2
j_gene: TRBJ2-2
CDR3nt: TGTGCCAGCAGCTTACTGCTAGCGGGGGGGATCGGGGAGCTGTTTTTT
CDR3aa: CASSLLLAGGIGELFF

abundance: NA
v_gene: TRBV19
d_gene: NA
j_gene: TRBJ1-3
CDR3nt: TGTGCCAGTATATCGGACTTCTCTGGAAACACCATATATTTT
CDR3aa: CASISDFSGNTIYF

abundance: NA
v_gene: TRBV11-2
d_gene: NA
j_gene: TRBJ2-3
CDR3nt: TGTGCCAGCAGCTTAGGGCGGAGCACAGATACGCAGTATTTT
CDR3aa: CASSLGRSTDTQYF

abundance: NA
v_gene: TRBV30
d_gene: NA
j_gene: TRBJ1-1
CDR3nt: TGTGCCTGGAGAGTACGGTCGAACACTGAAGCTTTCTTT
CDR3aa: CAWRVRSNTEAFF

abundance: few
v_gene: TRBV5-6
d_gene: NA
j_gene: TRBJ1-2
CDR3nt: TGTGCCAGCAGCTCGGATCAAAGGCGGGCATCTAACTATGGCTACACCTTC
CDR3aa: CASSSDQRRASNYGYTF

abundance: NA
v_gene: TRBV30
d_gene: TRBD1
j_gene: TRBJ1-2
CDR3nt: TGTGCCTGGAGTGTACAGGGGGCAGGCTATGGCTACACCTTC
CDR3aa: CAWSVQGAGYGYTF

abundance: NA
v_gene: TRBV13
d_gene: TRBD1
j_gene: TRBJ1-2
CDR3nt: TGTGCCAGCAGTATAACGGGACAGGGGGCGTCTCGCGGCTACACCTTC
CDR3aa: CASSITGQGASRGYTF

abundance: NA
v_gene: TRBV4-2
d_gene: NA
j_gene: TRBJ1-4
CDR3nt: TGTGCCAGCAGCCAAGGGGAGGGGGATGAAAAACTGTTTTTT
CDR3aa: CASSQGEGDEKLFF

abundance: once
v_gene: TRBV10-2
d_gene: NA
j_gene: TRBJ2-5
CDR3nt: TGCGCCAGCAGCGGAACGGGGACTTTAACCGAAGAGACCCAGTACTTC
CDR3aa: CASSGTGTLTEETQYF

abundance: NA
v_gene: TRBV6-4
d_gene: NA
j_gene: TRBJ2-4
CDR3nt: TGTGCCGGTAGGACAGAGATAGCCAAAAACATTCAGTACTTC
CDR3aa: CAGRTEIAKNIQYF

abundance: NA
v_gene: TRBV15
d_gene: TRBD2
j_gene: TRBJ2-3
CDR3nt: TGTGCCACCAGCCAGACGCTAGCGGGGGGTATGGATACGCAGTATTTT
CDR3aa: CATSQTLAGGMDTQYF

abundance: few
v_gene: TRBV6-5
d_gene: NA
j_gene: TRBJ1-2
CDR3nt: TGTGCCAGCGCCACCACGGCTGCTAGAGGCTACACCTTC
CDR3aa: CASATTAARGYTF

abundance: NA
v_gene: TRBV5-4
d_gene: NA
j_gene: TRBJ2-7
CDR3nt: TGTGCCAGCAGCTTGGAACCCGGGTCCTCCTACGAGCAGTACTTC
CDR3aa: CASSLEPGSSYEQYF

abundance: NA
v_gene: TRBV6-6
d_gene: NA
j_gene: TRBJ2-7
CDR3nt: TGTGCCAGCAGTCCAGACATGTTCGGGAAGCAGTACTTC
CDR3aa: CASSPDMFGKQYF

abundance: NA
v_gene: TRBV30
d_gene: TRBD2
j_gene: TRBJ2-5
CDR3nt: TGTGCCTGGACCTCCGGAGGCGGGGGACCCCCGGCCCAGTACTTC
CDR3aa: CAWTSGGGGPPAQYF

abundance: NA
v_gene: TRBV7-9
d_gene: TRBD2
j_gene: TRBJ2-3
CDR3nt: TGTGCCAGCAGCCTAATGGCCGGGACTAGCGGGAGACCAGATACGCAGTATTTT
CDR3aa: CASSLMAGTSGRPDTQYF

abundance: NA
v_gene: TRBV28
d_gene: NA
j_gene: TRBJ2-7
CDR3nt: TGTGCCAGCATTGTTACAGGAACCTACGAGCAGTACTTC
CDR3aa: CASIVTGTYEQYF

abundance: NA
v_gene: TRBV5-4
d_gene: TRBD1
j_gene: TRBJ1-6
CDR3nt: TGTGCCAGCAGCTCCCGGGACAGGGGTGATTCACCCCTCCACTTT
CDR3aa: CASSSRDRGDSPLHF

abundance: NA
v_gene: TRBV18
d_gene: TRBD1
j_gene: TRBJ2-2
CDR3nt: TGTGCCAGCTCACCAGAGACAGGGTCCTCCGGGGAGCTGTTTTTT
CDR3aa: CASSPETGSSGELFF

abundance: NA
v_gene: TRBV7-9
d_gene: NA
j_gene: TRBJ2-3
CDR3nt: TGTGCCAGCAGAGCCCCTCTAGTGCGGGGCACAGATACGCAGTATTTT
CDR3aa: CASRAPLVRGTDTQYF

abundance: NA
v_gene: TRBV19
d_gene: TRBD1
j_gene: TRBJ2-2
CDR3nt: TGTGCCAGTAGTATACAGGGGACAGGGTCGAACACCGGGGAGCTGTTTTTT
CDR3aa: CASSIQGTGSNTGELFF